A single sample gave rise to the 27 T cell receptor beta chains below, sequenced in a study of blood T cells in healthy people across ages. Through a sample-barcoded 5' primer and a J-beta primer mix, a second PCR was run for roughly 6 to 11 cycles. TCRdb called the 5' RACE reads again in MiXCR, with one record for every CDR3 protein. The profile shows 1.6 million or so distinct CDR3 sequences, 30% to 35% of them singletons. The specimen was blood. The receptors originated from a woman aged 25 to 39 in good health.

The chain combines TRBV4-1 with TRBJ2-3, with 10 bases matching TRBD2. Germline V lookup: CDR1 MGHRA, CDR2 YSYEKL. The V segment lost 4 bases and the J segment 6 bases; nucleotides outside the gene matches: 16. The CDR3 length is 18 residues. CDR3 nucleotides: TGCGCCAGCAGCCCAGCTCGACTAGCGGGTGGCCTCATGGATACGCAGTATTTT. It specifies CASSPARLAGGLMDTQYF.

This clonotype was seen ten or more times. This chain joins TRBV10-3 and TRBJ2-1; 10 positions agree with TRBD2. CDR1 and CDR2 from the germline V gene are ENHRY and SYGVKD. The ends lost 0 bases at V and 3 bases at J; junction bases unmatched: 2. CDR3 length equals 16 residues. CDR3: CAISESASGGYNEQFF. The CDR3, as DNA: TGTGCCATCAGTGAGTCAGCTAGCGGGGGCTACAATGAGCAGTTCTTC.

This clonotype was counted at least ten times. The CDR3 coding sequence is TGCAGCGTTGGAGGGGGCTACTATGGCTACACCTTC. Encoded protein: CSVGGGYYGYTF. V usage is TRBV29-1 and J usage is TRBJ1-2; TRBD1 matches 7 bases. With 4 bases clipped from V and 3 bases from J, the junction kept 2 bases outside the gene matches. The CDR3 contains 12 residues. Germline CDR1 and CDR2: SQVTM and ANQGSEA.

This clonotype was picked up a small number of times. The V gene is TRBV9, the J gene TRBJ2-5; no reliable D call. Trimming removed 1 base from V and 2 bases from J, with 6 bases in between. Germline CDR1 is SGDLS and CDR2 is YYNGEE. The CDR3 has 13 amino acids. CDR3 in DNA: TGTGCCAGCAGCGTACCGGAACAAGAGACCCAGTACTTC. Residues: CASSVPEQETQYF.

The gene calls are TRBV10-1 and TRBJ2-1, with 15 positions matching TRBD2. Unmatched junction bases numbered 13, after V lost 2 bases and J lost 2 bases. CDR3 length equals 21 residues. Germline lookup yields CDR1 WNHNN and CDR2 SYGVQD (reference sequence). CDR3 amino acids: CASSENRWTSGRARTYNEQFF. In nucleotides, the CDR3 is TGCGCCAGCAGTGAGAACAGGTGGACTAGCGGGAGGGCCCGAACCTACAATGAGCAGTTCTTC.

This clonotype was counted a few times. This rearrangement joins TRBV25-1 to TRBJ2-1; 8 bases line up with TRBD2. J was trimmed by 0 bases and V by 0 bases; bases with no gene match: 10. The CDR3 totals 19 residues. Per germline, CDR1 MGHDK and CDR2 SYGVNS. In nucleotides, the CDR3 is TGTGCCAGCAGTGAATATGGCGGGAGGCCCCCAAGCTCCTACAATGAGCAGTTCTTC. Translated: CASSEYGGRPPSSYNEQFF.

Regarding this clonotype: The CDR3 end shows no conserved phenylalanine or tryptophan, and so a read error is likely. CDR3 protein: CASSQDRAGLNTGELFL. CDR3 bases: TGCGCCAGCAGCCAAGATCGAGCGGGACTGAACACCGGGGAGCTGTTTTTG. The rearrangement links TRBV4-1 to TRBJ2-2; 7 nucleotides line up with TRBD2. V shed 0 bases and J 1 base; nucleotides not matched to a gene: 5. The CDR3 runs 17 residues. CDR1 MGHRA and CDR2 YSYEKL come from the germline V gene.

This clonotype was picked up a small number of times. The V gene is TRBV5-1, the J gene TRBJ2-7, with TRBD1 matching over 7 bases. CDR1 and CDR2 from the germline V gene are SGHRS and YFSETQ. Trimming at V came to 5 bases and at J to 1 base, leaving 6 bases not matched to a gene. The CDR3 has 14 residues. CDR3 nucleotide sequence: TGCGCCAGCAGGTTACTACAGGGGTCCTACGAGCAGTACTTC. This sequence encodes CASRLLQGSYEQYF.

CDR3 sequence (DNA): TGTGCCACCATCATCCCAGGCAGCCCCTCCTACGAGCAGTACTTC. It is translated as CATIIPGSPSYEQYF. The chain uses TRBV2 and TRBJ2-7; D remains ambiguous. Germline-derived CDR1 and CDR2 are SNHLY and FYNNEI. Between the trimmed V and J ends, which lost 10 bases and 0 bases, there was a span of 19 bases. The CDR3 totals 15 residues.

This clonotype was seen at least ten times. The chain combines TRBV7-2 with TRBJ2-3, with D perhaps matching TRBD1 or TRBD2 (5 bases each). CDR1 and CDR2 (germline): SGHTA, FQGNSA. V shed 8 bases and J shed 7 bases, with 13 bases lying between them. CDR3 length: 12 amino acids. In DNA form, the CDR3 reads TGTGCCAGCGGAGGACGACAGAATACGCAGTATTTT. Amino acid sequence: CASGGRQNTQYF. Supplemented by reference TRBV7-2 and TRBJ2-3, the full variable domain reads GAGVSQSPSNKVTEKGKDVELRCDPISGHTALYWYRQSLGQGLEFLIYFQGNSAPDKSGLPSDRFSAERTGGSVSTLTIQRTQQEDSAVYLCASGGRQNTQYFGPGTRLTVL.

In this sample, this clonotype turned up a few times. The rearrangement joins TRBV7-2 to TRBJ1-2; no clear D gene. CDR3 length: 12 residues. Deletions cut 5 bases from V and 7 bases from J, with 11 bases between. Germline V CDR1 and CDR2: SGHTA, FQGNSA. The CDR3 sequence: CASSLNMGGYTF. CDR3 DNA: TGTGCCAGCAGCCTGAATATGGGTGGCTACACCTTC.

This clonotype was seen only a few times. The chain carries TRBV27 and TRBJ2-3, with D possibly being TRBD1 or TRBD2 (5 bases each). V was cut by 6 bases and J by 1 base, with 17 bases left in between. This CDR3 is 16 amino acids long. Germline CDR1 reads MNHEY; CDR2 reads SMNVEV (reference sequence). The CDR3 region has the DNA TGTGCCAGCAGCCCGGGGCTGCCCCTGGGCACAGATACGCAGTATTTT. This sequence encodes CASSPGLPLGTDTQYF.

Regarding this clonotype: One junction end disagrees with the germline gene, perhaps due to a read error. This rearrangement joins TRBV24-1 to TRBJ2-5; D is unclear. Germline assignment: CDR1 KGHDR and CDR2 SFDVKD. The CDR3 is 11 residues long. CDR3 amino acids: CATSDLEAQYF. In DNA form, the CDR3 reads TGTGCCACCAGTGATTTAGAGGCCCAGTACTTC.

The rearrangement links TRBV28 to TRBJ2-4, with TRBD1 as a possible D gene (5 bases). Trimming pared 10 bases from V and 5 bases from J, leaving 12 bases between. The CDR3 length is 12 residues. Germline V gene lookup returns CDR1 MDHEN and CDR2 SYDVKM. The CDR3: CATRGRENIQYF. The DNA for the CDR3 is TGTGCCACCCGAGGCAGGGAAAACATTCAGTACTTC.

The rearrangement uses TRBV15 and TRBJ2-7; 7 positions agree with TRBD2. This CDR3 contains 15 residues. Trimming took 5 bases from V and 2 from J; bases not matched to a gene: 9. Looked up from germline, CDR1 is LNHNV and CDR2 is YYDKDF (reference sequence). Here the CDR3 reads CATSEDAAGAYEQYF. In nucleotides, the CDR3 is TGTGCCACCAGCGAAGATGCGGCGGGGGCCTACGAGCAGTACTTC.

The chain recombines TRBV2 with TRBJ2-5; 8 bases fit TRBD2. The J call may be incorrect, as the DNA end agrees better with TRBJ2-7. Germline assignment: CDR1 SNHLY and CDR2 FYNNEI. CDR3 length equals 16 residues. CDR3 sequence reads: CASTVLAGRGRNEQYF. The CDR3 region has the DNA TGTGCCAGCACTGTCCTTGCCGGGAGGGGAAGGAACGAGCAGTACTTC.

CDR3 DNA: TGTGCCAGCAGTGTAGGAGGGAACTTAGGGACCCAGTACTTC. Translation gives CASSVGGNLGTQYF. The chain uses TRBV28 and TRBJ2-5; possible D gene TRBD2, 6 bases. The germline gives CDR1 MDHEN, CDR2 SYDVKM. Trimming removed 5 bases from V and 7 bases from J, with 17 bases in between. The CDR3 has 14 residues.

The rearrangement links TRBV6-5 to TRBJ1-6; 7 bases are shared with TRBD1. Germline-derived CDR1 and CDR2 are MNHEY and SVGAGI. The CDR3 totals 14 residues. With V trimmed by 6 bases and J by 9 bases, 8 bases remained unmatched. The CDR3 loop is CASSYRGESSPLHF. CDR3 DNA: TGTGCCAGCAGCTACAGGGGAGAGAGTTCACCCCTCCACTTT.

The chain couples TRBV14 to TRBJ2-5; 8 bases are shared with TRBD2. The DNA end favors TRBJ2-7, so the J call may be wrong. The CDR3 is 16 residues long. Germline V CDR1 and CDR2: SGHDN, FVKESK. CDR3: CASSHRTSSGLYEQYF. The DNA for the CDR3 is TGTGCCAGCAGCCACAGGACTAGCAGTGGTCTCTACGAGCAGTACTTC.

The chain carries TRBV6-6 and TRBJ2-1; 10 nucleotides agree with TRBD1. The CDR3 loop spans 16 amino acids. The germline gives CDR1 MNHNY, CDR2 SVGAGI (reference sequence). The V segment lost 1 base and the J segment 6 bases; nucleotides outside the gene matches: 6. The CDR3 DNA follows: TGTGCCAGCAGTTACTTCGACAGGGGGCCATCCAATGAGCAGTTCTTC. The encoded protein is CASSYFDRGPSNEQFF.

J is TRBJ2-7 and V is TRBV25-1; D unresolved. The CDR3 length is 13 residues. Per the germline V gene, CDR1 is MGHDK and CDR2 is SYGVNS. V lost 2 bases to trimming and J lost 2 bases, with 7 bases between them. The CDR3 here is CASSERATYEQYF. In DNA, the CDR3 is TGTGCCAGCAGTGAAAGGGCTACCTACGAGCAGTACTTC.

The chain joins TRBV6-5 to TRBJ1-2; D is possibly TRBD1 (5 bases). Between the trimmed V and J ends, which lost 0 bases and 2 bases, there was a span of 13 bases. The CDR3 runs 16 residues. In germline, CDR1 is MNHEY, CDR2 SVGAGI. CDR3 DNA sequence: TGTGCCAGCAGTTACTCAGCAGGGATTACCAACTATGGCTACACCTTC. Amino acids: CASSYSAGITNYGYTF.

This clonotype was seen a few times. V and J are TRBV7-8 and TRBJ2-3; D is possibly TRBD2 (5 bases). The V and J ends lost 10 bases and 1 base respectively, with 12 bases between them. Per germline, CDR1 SGHVS and CDR2 FQNEAQ. CDR3 length: 13 residues. CDR3 residues: CAMTGWGTDTQYF. The CDR3 DNA reads as TGTGCCATGACGGGGTGGGGCACAGATACGCAGTATTTT.

This clonotype showed up just a few times. The rearrangement joins TRBV7-6 to TRBJ2-7, with D tentatively TRBD2 (6 bases). V lost 5 bases to trimming and J lost 2 bases, with 16 bases between them. Germline CDR1 reads SGHVS; CDR2 reads FNYEAQ. The CDR3 loop spans 15 amino acids. The CDR3 spells CASSPWGGETYEQYF. The DNA for the CDR3 is TGTGCCAGCAGCCCCTGGGGAGGCGAGACCTACGAGCAGTACTTC.

The CDR3: CASSFGPQEQFF. Written as DNA, the CDR3 is TGTGCCAGCAGTTTCGGCCCCCAGGAGCAGTTCTTC. This sequence joins TRBV27 and TRBJ2-1; unclear D gene. The CDR3 runs 12 residues. Looked up from germline, CDR1 is MNHEY and CDR2 is SMNVEV (reference sequence). V lost 3 bases to trimming and J lost 10 bases, with 10 bases between them.

The chain's CDR3 is CASSISEQGVDEQYF. The CDR3 nucleotides are TGTGCCAGTAGTATTAGCGAACAGGGAGTCGACGAGCAGTACTTC. This chain uses TRBV19 with TRBJ2-7, with D tentatively TRBD1 (6 bases). This CDR3 region has 15 residues. Looked up from germline, CDR1 is LNHDA and CDR2 is SQIVND (reference sequence). V was shortened by 3 bases and J by 5 bases, with 17 bases between the two germline ends.

This clonotype has only a few counts. The chain employs TRBV7-3 and TRBJ1-5; D ambiguous. The germline CDR1 and CDR2 sequences are SGHTA and FQGTGA. Trimming cost V 5 bases and J 0 bases, with 11 bases left between them. The CDR3 contains 15 residues. CDR3 in amino acids: CASSHSLYSNQPQHF. CDR3 nucleotide sequence: TGTGCCAGCAGCCACAGCTTATATAGCAATCAGCCCCAGCATTTT.